The TCR beta chain under discussion was sequenced for a study of cytomegalovirus exposure and HLA in healthy donors. Study-wide results and limits: The authors later linked a missense DCLRE1C variant to TCR beta V- and J-gene trimming. Most subjects' HLA-A and HLA-B alleles were reportedly predicted from TCR beta sequences. It was reported in a later analysis that an Asian-associated ancestry cluster showed fewer N-insertions than the roughly 660-donor mean.

As concerns this clone: The antigen remains undetermined.

Healthy bone marrow donors formed the donor group. Vbeta (60) and Jbeta (13) primers were used in the PCR. Some clones are missing from TCRdb's copy, which holds only in-frame ones; the method was immunoSEQ multiplex PCR. The data show about 80,000 clones, under 65% seen once. The clonotype comes from a male donor in good health and CMV-seropositive. Sequences were obtained from PBMCs.

The CDR3 is CASSLRTGGGETQYF. The CDR3 nucleotides read TGCGCCAGCAGCTTACGGACAGGGGGGGGAGAGACCCAGTACTTC. The rearrangement links TRBV5-1 to TRBJ2-5, with 10 bases identical to TRBD1. Trimming removed 2 bases from V and 4 bases from J; junction bases left unmatched: 5. The CDR3 runs 15 residues. Germline V CDR1 and CDR2: SGHRS, YFSETQ.